The 2 T cell receptor beta chains in this list originate from one sample, sequenced in a study of blood T cell repertoires in COVID-19. The data were produced by immunoSEQ multiplex PCR, yet TCRdb's version contains in-frame clones alone and is incomplete. Here the sample spans tens of thousands of clones, roughly 77% being singletons. The sample taken for sequencing was peripheral blood. These TCRs come from a human donor in a cohort sampled during active COVID-19.

This clone appeared a single time. V gene TRBV27 combines with J gene TRBJ2-2; 8 bases are shared with TRBD2. Per the germline V gene, CDR1 is MNHEY and CDR2 is SMNVEV (reference sequence). CDR3 length: 15 residues. Trimming cost V 3 bases and J 5 bases; bases outside gene matches: 5. CDR3: CASSFSGGETGELFF. The CDR3 DNA is TGTGCCAGCAGTTTCTCGGGGGGGGAGACCGGGGAGCTGTTTTTT.

The chain is built from TRBV6-5 and TRBJ1-5, with 7 bases lining up with TRBD1. V lost 5 bases to trimming and J lost 0 bases; unmatched junction nucleotides: 4. This CDR3 region has 15 residues. The germline CDR1 and CDR2 sequences are MNHEY and SVGAGI. DNA of the CDR3: TGTGCCAGCAGTCCACAGGGGTATAGCAATCAGCCCCAGCATTTT. Protein: CASSPQGYSNQPQHF.